This is a list of T cell receptor beta chains from one sample in a study of T cells in Graves' hyperthyroidism and ophthalmopathy. TCRdb called the multiplex PCR reads again in MiXCR, with one record for every CDR3 protein. The sample lists about 290,000 distinct CDR3 sequences, roughly an eighth occurring once. Input material: blood. These receptors all come from a woman aged 40 to 50 with Graves' hyperthyroidism. The CDR3 runs from the conserved cysteine through the conserved F or W. D genes are given only for firm matches. Clone size is shown for a subset of rows, as once, few, many or a class of expanded clone.

v_call: TRBV9
j_call: TRBJ1-2
clone_size: -
d_call: -
cdr3_aa: CASSVGGANNYGYTF
cdr3_nt: TGTGCCAGCAGCGTAGGAGGGGCTAATAACTATGGCTACACCTTC

v_call: TRBV5-5
j_call: TRBJ2-5
clone_size: many
d_call: TRBD2
cdr3_aa: CASSSTGTSGRIYQETQYF
cdr3_nt: TGTGCCAGCAGCTCGACCGGGACTAGCGGGAGGATTTACCAAGAGACCCAGTACTTC

v_call: TRBV18
j_call: TRBJ1-1
clone_size: many
d_call: TRBD1
cdr3_aa: CASSPQTGGNTEAFF
cdr3_nt: TGTGCCAGCTCACCACAGACAGGGGGGAACACTGAAGCTTTCTTT

v_call: TRBV20-1
j_call: TRBJ2-7
clone_size: -
d_call: TRBD1
cdr3_aa: CSARDLRQGSYEQYF
cdr3_nt: TGCAGTGCTAGAGATCTTAGACAGGGTTCCTACGAGCAGTACTTC

v_call: TRBV19
j_call: TRBJ1-5
clone_size: few
d_call: -
cdr3_aa: CASSIVAKNQPQHF
cdr3_nt: TGTGCCAGTAGTATAGTCGCTAAGAATCAGCCCCAGCATTTT

v_call: TRBV11-3
j_call: TRBJ2-1
clone_size: few
d_call: TRBD2
cdr3_aa: CASSLWTSGSGNGQFF
cdr3_nt: TGTGCCAGCAGCTTGTGGACTAGCGGGAGCGGGAATGGGCAGTTCTTC

v_call: TRBV7-9
j_call: TRBJ1-1
clone_size: few
d_call: TRBD1
cdr3_aa: CASSHRQGVGTEAFF
cdr3_nt: TGTGCCAGCAGCCACCGACAGGGGGTAGGGACTGAAGCTTTCTTT

v_call: TRBV12-3/TRBV12-4
j_call: TRBJ2-5
clone_size: many
d_call: -
cdr3_aa: CASSLGGRRETQYF
cdr3_nt: TGTGCCAGCAGTTTAGGAGGGCGGCGCGAGACCCAGTACTTC

v_call: TRBV7-9
j_call: TRBJ1-5
clone_size: many
d_call: -
cdr3_aa: CASSLGSHPQHF
cdr3_nt: TGTGCCAGCAGCTTAGGATCTCATCCCCAGCATTTT

v_call: TRBV30
j_call: TRBJ2-1
clone_size: few
d_call: -
cdr3_aa: CAWSVVAIPYNEQFF
cdr3_nt: TGTGCCTGGAGTGTGGTAGCGATCCCCTACAATGAGCAGTTCTTC

v_call: TRBV20-1
j_call: TRBJ2-7
clone_size: -
d_call: TRBD1
cdr3_aa: CSARVEGDRVAVDYEQYF
cdr3_nt: TGCAGTGCTAGAGTTGAGGGGGACAGGGTTGCGGTGGACTACGAGCAGTACTTC

v_call: TRBV16
j_call: TRBJ1-6
clone_size: few
d_call: -
cdr3_aa: CASSLPQTGRHF
cdr3_nt: TGTGCCAGCAGCCTGCCCCAGACAGGCCGCCACTTT

v_call: TRBV6-5
j_call: TRBJ2-3
clone_size: once
d_call: TRBD2
cdr3_aa: CASSYGRSGGTDTQYF
cdr3_nt: TGTGCCAGCAGTTACGGAAGGAGCGGGGGCACAGATACGCAGTATTTT

v_call: TRBV9
j_call: TRBJ1-2
clone_size: -
d_call: TRBD1
cdr3_aa: CASSVSGTGVKYGYTF
cdr3_nt: TGTGCCAGCAGCGTCAGTGGGACAGGGGTTAAATATGGCTACACCTTC

v_call: TRBV5-1
j_call: TRBJ1-2
clone_size: many
d_call: -
cdr3_aa: CASSLALGSDGYTF
cdr3_nt: TGCGCCAGCAGCTTGGCCTTGGGGTCGGATGGCTACACCTTC

v_call: TRBV2
j_call: TRBJ1-5
clone_size: many
d_call: TRBD1
cdr3_aa: CASRGTGMQPQHF
cdr3_nt: TGTGCCAGCAGGGGGACAGGGATGCAGCCCCAGCATTTT